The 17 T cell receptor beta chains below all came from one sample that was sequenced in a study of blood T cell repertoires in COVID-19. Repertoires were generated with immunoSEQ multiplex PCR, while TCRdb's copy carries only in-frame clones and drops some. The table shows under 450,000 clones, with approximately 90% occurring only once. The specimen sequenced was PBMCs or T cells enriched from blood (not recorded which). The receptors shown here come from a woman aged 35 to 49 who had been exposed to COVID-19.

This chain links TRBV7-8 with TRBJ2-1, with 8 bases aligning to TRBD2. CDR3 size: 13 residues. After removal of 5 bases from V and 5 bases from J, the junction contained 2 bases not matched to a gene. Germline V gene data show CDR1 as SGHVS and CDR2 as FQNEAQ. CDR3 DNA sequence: TGTGCCAGCAGCCTGCGGGGGGACAATGAGCAGTTCTTC. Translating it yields CASSLRGDNEQFF. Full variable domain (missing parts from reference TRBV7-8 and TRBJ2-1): GAGVSQSPRYKVAKRGQDVALRCDPISGHVSLFWYQQALGQGPEFLTYFQNEAQLDKSGLPSDRFFAERPEGSVSTLKIQRTQQEDSAVYLCASSLRGDNEQFFGPGTRLTVL.

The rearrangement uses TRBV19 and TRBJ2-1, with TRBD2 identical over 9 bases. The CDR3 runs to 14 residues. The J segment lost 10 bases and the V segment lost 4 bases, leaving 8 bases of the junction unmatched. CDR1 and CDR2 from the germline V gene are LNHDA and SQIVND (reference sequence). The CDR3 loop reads CASSNSGSLGEQFF. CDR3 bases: TGTGCCAGTAGTAATAGCGGGAGTTTAGGGGAGCAGTTCTTC.

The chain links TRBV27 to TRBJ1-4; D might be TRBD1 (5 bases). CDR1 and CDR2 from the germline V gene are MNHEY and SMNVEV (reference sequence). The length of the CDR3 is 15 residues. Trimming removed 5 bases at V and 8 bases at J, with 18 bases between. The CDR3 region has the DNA TGTGCCAGCAGTCATGCCTCGAAGGGGCAGGAAAAACTGTTTTTT. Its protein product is CASSHASKGQEKLFF.

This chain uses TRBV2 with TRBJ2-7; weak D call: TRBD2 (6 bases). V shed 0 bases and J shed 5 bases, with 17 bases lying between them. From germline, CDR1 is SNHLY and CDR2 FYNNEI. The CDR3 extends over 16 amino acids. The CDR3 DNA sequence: TGTGCCAGCAGTGAAGCGCCTGGGACGGGGGTGGACGAGCAGTACTTC. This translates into CASSEAPGTGVDEQYF.

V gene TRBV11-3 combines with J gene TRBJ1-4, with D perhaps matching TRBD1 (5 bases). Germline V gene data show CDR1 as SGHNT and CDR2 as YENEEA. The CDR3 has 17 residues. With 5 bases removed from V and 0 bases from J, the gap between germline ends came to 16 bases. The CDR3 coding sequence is TGTGCCAGCAGCCCCCGTGAGGCAGGGACAACTAATGAAAAACTGTTTTTT. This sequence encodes CASSPREAGTTNEKLFF.

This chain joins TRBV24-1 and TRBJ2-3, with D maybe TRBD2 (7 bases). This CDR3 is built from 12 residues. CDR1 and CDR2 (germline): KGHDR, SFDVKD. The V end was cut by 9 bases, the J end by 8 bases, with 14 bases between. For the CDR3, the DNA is TGTGCCACCTCCCGGGGGGCAGGTACGCAGTATTTT. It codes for CATSRGAGTQYF.

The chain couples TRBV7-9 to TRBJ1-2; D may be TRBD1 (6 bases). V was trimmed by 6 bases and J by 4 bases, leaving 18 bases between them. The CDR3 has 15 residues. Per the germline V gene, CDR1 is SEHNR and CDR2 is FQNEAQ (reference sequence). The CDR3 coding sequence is TGTGCCAGCAGTCATTCGGACAGTCTTTCCTATGGCTACACCTTC. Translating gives CASSHSDSLSYGYTF. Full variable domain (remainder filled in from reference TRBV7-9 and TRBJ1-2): DTGVSQNPRHKITKRGQNVTFRCDPISEHNRLYWYRQTLGQGPEFLTYFQNEAQLEKSRLLSDRFSAERPKGSFSTLEIQRTEQGDSAMYLCASSHSDSLSYGYTFGSGTRLTVV.

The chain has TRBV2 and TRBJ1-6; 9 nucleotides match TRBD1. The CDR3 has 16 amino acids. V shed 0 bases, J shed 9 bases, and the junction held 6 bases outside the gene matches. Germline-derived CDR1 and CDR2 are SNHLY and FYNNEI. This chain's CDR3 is CASSEARGQGTSPLHF. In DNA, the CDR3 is TGTGCCAGCAGTGAAGCTAGGGGACAGGGAACTTCACCCCTCCACTTT.

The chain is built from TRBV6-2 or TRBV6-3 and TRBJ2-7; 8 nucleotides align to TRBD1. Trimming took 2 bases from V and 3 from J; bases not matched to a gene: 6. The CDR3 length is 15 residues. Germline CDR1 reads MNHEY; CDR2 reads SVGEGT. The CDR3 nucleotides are TGTGCCAGCAGTTACCCGGGACAGGTTCTCTACGAGCAGTACTTC. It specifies CASSYPGQVLYEQYF.

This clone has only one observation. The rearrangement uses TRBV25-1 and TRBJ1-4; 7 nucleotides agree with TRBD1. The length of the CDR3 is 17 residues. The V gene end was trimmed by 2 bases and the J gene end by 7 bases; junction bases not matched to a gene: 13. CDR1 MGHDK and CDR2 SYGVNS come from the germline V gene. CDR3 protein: CASSESVRETGTEKLFF. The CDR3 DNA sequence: TGTGCCAGCAGTGAAAGTGTCCGAGAGACAGGGACTGAAAAACTGTTTTTT.

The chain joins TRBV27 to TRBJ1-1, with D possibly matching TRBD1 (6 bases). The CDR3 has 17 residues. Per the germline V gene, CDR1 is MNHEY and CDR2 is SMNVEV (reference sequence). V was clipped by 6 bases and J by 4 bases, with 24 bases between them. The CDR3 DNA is TGTGCCAGCAGCCTGCCCCCCCCCAGGGGCGGGGGCACTGAAGCTTTCTTT. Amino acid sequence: CASSLPPPRGGGTEAFF.

The DNA for the CDR3 is TGTGCCAGCAGCCACAATCCCGGGACAGCCAACACTGAAGCTTTCTTT. It encodes CASSHNPGTANTEAFF. This sequence joins TRBV3-1 (or the pseudogene TRBV3-2) and TRBJ1-1, with 7 nucleotides matching TRBD1. V shed 3 bases and J 2 bases; nucleotides not matched to a gene: 9. CDR1 and CDR2 (germline): LGHDT, YNNKEL (reference sequence). This CDR3 region has 16 residues.

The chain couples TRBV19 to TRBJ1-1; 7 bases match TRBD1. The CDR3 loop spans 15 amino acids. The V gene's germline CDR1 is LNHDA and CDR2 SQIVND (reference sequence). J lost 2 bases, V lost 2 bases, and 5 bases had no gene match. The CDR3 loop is CASSIQGGKNTEAFF. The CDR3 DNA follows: TGTGCCAGTAGTATACAGGGGGGAAAAAACACTGAAGCTTTCTTT.

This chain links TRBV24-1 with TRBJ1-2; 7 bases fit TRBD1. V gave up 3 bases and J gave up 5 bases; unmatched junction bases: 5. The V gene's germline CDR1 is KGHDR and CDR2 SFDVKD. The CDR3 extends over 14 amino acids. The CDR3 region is CATSDGDRDYGYTF. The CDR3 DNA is TGTGCCACCAGTGATGGAGACAGGGATTATGGCTACACCTTC.

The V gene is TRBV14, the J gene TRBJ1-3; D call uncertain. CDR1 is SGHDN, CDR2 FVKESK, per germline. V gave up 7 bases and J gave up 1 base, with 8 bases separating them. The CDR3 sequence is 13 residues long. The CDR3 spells CASMLASGNTIYF. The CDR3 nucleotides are TGTGCCAGCATGTTGGCTTCTGGAAACACCATATATTTT.

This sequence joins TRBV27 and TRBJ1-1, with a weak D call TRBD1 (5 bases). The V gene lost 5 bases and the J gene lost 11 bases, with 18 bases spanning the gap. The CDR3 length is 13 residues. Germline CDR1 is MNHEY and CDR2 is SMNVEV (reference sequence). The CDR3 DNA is TGTGCCAGCAGTCAACCGGTGGCAGGGCAGGCTTTCTTT. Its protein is CASSQPVAGQAFF.

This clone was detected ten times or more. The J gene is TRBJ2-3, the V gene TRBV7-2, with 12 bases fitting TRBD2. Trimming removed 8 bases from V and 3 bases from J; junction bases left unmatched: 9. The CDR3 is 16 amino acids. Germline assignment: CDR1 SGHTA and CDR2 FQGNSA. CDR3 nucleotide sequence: TGTGCCAGCGGACTAGCGGGGAGAGGGCAGACAGATACGCAGTATTTT. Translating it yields CASGLAGRGQTDTQYF.